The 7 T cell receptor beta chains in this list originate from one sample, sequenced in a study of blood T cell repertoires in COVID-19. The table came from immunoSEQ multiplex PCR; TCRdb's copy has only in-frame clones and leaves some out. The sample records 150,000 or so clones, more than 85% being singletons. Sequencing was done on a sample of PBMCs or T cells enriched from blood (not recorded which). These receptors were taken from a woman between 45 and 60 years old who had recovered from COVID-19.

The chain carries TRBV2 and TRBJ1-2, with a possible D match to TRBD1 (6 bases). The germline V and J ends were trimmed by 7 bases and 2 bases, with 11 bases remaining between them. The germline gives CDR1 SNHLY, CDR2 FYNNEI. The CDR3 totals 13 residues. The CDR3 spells CASKDSLNYGYTF. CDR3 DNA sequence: TGTGCCAGCAAGGACAGCCTAAACTATGGCTACACCTTC. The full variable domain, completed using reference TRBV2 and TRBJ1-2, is EPEVTQTPSHQVTQMGQEVILRCVPISNHLYFYWYRQILGQKVEFLVSFYNNEISEKSEIFDDQFSVERPDGSNFTLKIRSTKLEDSAMYFCASKDSLNYGYTFGSGTRLTVV.

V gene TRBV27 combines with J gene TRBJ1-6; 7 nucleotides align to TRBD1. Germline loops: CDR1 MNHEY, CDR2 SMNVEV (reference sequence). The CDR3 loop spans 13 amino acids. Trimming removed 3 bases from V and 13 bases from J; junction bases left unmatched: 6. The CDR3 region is CASSLNRGDPLHF. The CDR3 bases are TGTGCCAGCAGTTTGAACAGGGGTGATCCCCTCCACTTT.

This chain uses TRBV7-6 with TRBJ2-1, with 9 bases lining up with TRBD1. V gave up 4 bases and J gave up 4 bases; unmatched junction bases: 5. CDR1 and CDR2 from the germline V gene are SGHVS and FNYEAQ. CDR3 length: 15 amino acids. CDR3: CASSSPGQGYNEQFF. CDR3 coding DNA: TGTGCCAGCAGCTCGCCGGGACAGGGTTACAATGAGCAGTTCTTC.

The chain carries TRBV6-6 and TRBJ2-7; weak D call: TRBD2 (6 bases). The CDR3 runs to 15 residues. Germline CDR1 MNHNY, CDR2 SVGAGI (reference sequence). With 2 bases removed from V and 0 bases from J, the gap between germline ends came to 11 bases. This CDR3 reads CASSYRDSSSYEQYF. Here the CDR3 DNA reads TGTGCCAGCAGTTACCGGGACTCGAGCTCCTACGAGCAGTACTTC.

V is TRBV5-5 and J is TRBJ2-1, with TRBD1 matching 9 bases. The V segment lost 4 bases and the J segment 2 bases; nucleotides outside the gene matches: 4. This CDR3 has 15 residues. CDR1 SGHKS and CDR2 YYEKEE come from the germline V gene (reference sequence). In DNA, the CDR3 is TGTGCCAGCAGCCCTGGGACAGGGACCTACAATGAGCAGTTCTTC. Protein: CASSPGTGTYNEQFF.

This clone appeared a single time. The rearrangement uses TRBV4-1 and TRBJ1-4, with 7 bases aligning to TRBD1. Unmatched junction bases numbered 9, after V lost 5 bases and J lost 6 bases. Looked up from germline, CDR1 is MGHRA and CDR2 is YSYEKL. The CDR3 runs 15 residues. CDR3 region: CASSRQGERYEKLFF. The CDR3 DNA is TGCGCCAGCAGCAGACAGGGTGAGAGGTATGAAAAACTGTTTTTT.

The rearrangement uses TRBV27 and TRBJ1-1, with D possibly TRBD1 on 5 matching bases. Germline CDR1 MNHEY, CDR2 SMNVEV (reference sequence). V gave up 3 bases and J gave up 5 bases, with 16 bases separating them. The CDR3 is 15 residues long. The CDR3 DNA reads TGTGCCAGCAGTTTGGGGTCAGGGATAGGGACTGAAGCTTTCTTT. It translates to CASSLGSGIGTEAFF.